This is a list of T cell receptor beta chains from one sample in a study of CD8 T cells in Susac syndrome. TCRdb fed the immunoSEQ multiplex PCR reads into MiXCR, producing one record per CDR3 protein. Of 150,000 to 200,000 distinct CDR3 sequences in the sample, around 95% are singletons; the top ten hold around 0.14%. Material: CD4+ T cells from PBMCs. Source of these receptors: a human donor in good health. Each CDR3 is given with its conserved first and last residue. D genes are given only for firm matches. Only some rows state a clone size, as once, few, many or a class for expanded clones.

CDR3 DNA: TGTGCCAGCAGTTTCGGACAGGGGACTTACACAGATACGCAGTATTTT; CDR3 protein: CASSFGQGTYTDTQYF; J gene: TRBJ2-3; D gene: TRBD1; clone size: NA; V gene: TRBV12-3/TRBV12-4
CDR3 DNA: TGCAGTGCCCGGAGGTCGGGGGCGGGGGATGAGCAGTTCTTC; CDR3 protein: CSARRSGAGDEQFF; J gene: TRBJ2-1; D gene: NA; clone size: NA; V gene: TRBV29-1
CDR3 DNA: TGTGCCAGCAGTTTAGGCCCCGGGGAGCTGTTTTTT; CDR3 protein: CASSLGPGELFF; J gene: TRBJ2-2; D gene: NA; clone size: NA; V gene: TRBV13
CDR3 DNA: TGTGCCTGGAGTGTAATCGACGAGCAGTACTTC; CDR3 protein: CAWSVIDEQYF; J gene: TRBJ2-7; D gene: NA; clone size: once; V gene: TRBV30
CDR3 DNA: TGTGCCAGCAGCCCCCAGGCAGTGAACACTGAAGCTTTCTTT; CDR3 protein: CASSPQAVNTEAFF; J gene: TRBJ1-1; D gene: NA; clone size: few; V gene: TRBV25-1
CDR3 DNA: TGTGCCAGCAGTTCTCCGGGACAGGGAACGTCCTATGGCTACACCTTC; CDR3 protein: CASSSPGQGTSYGYTF; J gene: TRBJ1-2; D gene: TRBD1; clone size: NA; V gene: TRBV12-3/TRBV12-4
CDR3 DNA: TGTGCCAGCTCCCCACCCCCCCCGTCGTACTTC; CDR3 protein: CASSPPPPSYF; J gene: TRBJ2-5; D gene: NA; clone size: NA; V gene: TRBV18
CDR3 DNA: TGTGCCAGCAGTTACACAGGGATGGAGGGCTACACCTTC; CDR3 protein: CASSYTGMEGYTF; J gene: TRBJ1-2; D gene: NA; clone size: once; V gene: TRBV6-2/TRBV6-3
CDR3 DNA: TGCAGTGCTAGCCCAGCGAGCGGGGGGGCCGGCGAGACCCAGTACTTC; CDR3 protein: CSASPASGGAGETQYF; J gene: TRBJ2-5; D gene: TRBD2; clone size: NA; V gene: TRBV20-1
CDR3 DNA: TGTGCCAGCAGCCCCACAACGGCCGATCAGCCCCAGCATTTT; CDR3 protein: CASSPTTADQPQHF; J gene: TRBJ1-5; D gene: NA; clone size: NA; V gene: TRBV7-2
CDR3 DNA: TGTGCCAGCAGCCTCATCACAGGGATTGGGGAGACCCAGTACTTC; CDR3 protein: CASSLITGIGETQYF; J gene: TRBJ2-5; D gene: NA; clone size: NA; V gene: TRBV3-1
CDR3 DNA: TGTGCCAGCAGCTCGGTCGGCAGGGGTCCGGATACGCAGTATTTT; CDR3 protein: CASSSVGRGPDTQYF; J gene: TRBJ2-3; D gene: NA; clone size: once; V gene: TRBV5-6
CDR3 DNA: TGTGCCAGCAGCCGAGAGGGGGCGTGGGAGACCCAGTACTTC; CDR3 protein: CASSREGAWETQYF; J gene: TRBJ2-5; D gene: TRBD1; clone size: NA; V gene: TRBV12-3/TRBV12-4
CDR3 DNA: TGTGCCAGCTCACCCCCCGGCAGCTCCTACGAGCAGTACTTC; CDR3 protein: CASSPPGSSYEQYF; J gene: TRBJ2-7; D gene: NA; clone size: NA; V gene: TRBV18
CDR3 DNA: TGCAGTGCTAGGCCCCTAAGGGATCCGGGGGATCAGCCCCAGCATTTT; CDR3 protein: CSARPLRDPGDQPQHF; J gene: TRBJ1-5; D gene: NA; clone size: NA; V gene: TRBV20-1
CDR3 DNA: TGTGCCAGCAGTTTAGGCAGGCGGTACCAAGAGACCCAGTACTTC; CDR3 protein: CASSLGRRYQETQYF; J gene: TRBJ2-5; D gene: NA; clone size: once; V gene: TRBV12-3/TRBV12-4
CDR3 DNA: TGCAGCGTTGAGGCAGGAGCAGGGGGGTACGAGCAGTACTTC; CDR3 protein: CSVEAGAGGYEQYF; J gene: TRBJ2-7; D gene: NA; clone size: once; V gene: TRBV29-1
CDR3 DNA: TGCAGCGTGCGGGGACAGGGGAATGGCTACACCTTC; CDR3 protein: CSVRGQGNGYTF; J gene: TRBJ1-2; D gene: TRBD1; clone size: NA; V gene: TRBV29-1
CDR3 DNA: TGTGCCAGCAGCCGCCGACAGGACGATGGCTACACCTTC; CDR3 protein: CASSRRQDDGYTF; J gene: TRBJ1-2; D gene: NA; clone size: NA; V gene: TRBV7-2
CDR3 DNA: TGTGCCTCCCTCGGGGGAAGCTACACCTTC; CDR3 protein: CASLGGSYTF; J gene: TRBJ1-2; D gene: NA; clone size: once; V gene: TRBV10-3
CDR3 DNA: TGTGCCAGCAGCCAAAAGGGCAATCAGCCCCAGCATTTT; CDR3 protein: CASSQKGNQPQHF; J gene: TRBJ1-5; D gene: NA; clone size: NA; V gene: TRBV7-9
CDR3 DNA: TGTGCCAGCAAAGGGGGCGGATACGAGCAGTACTTC; CDR3 protein: CASKGGGYEQYF; J gene: TRBJ2-7; D gene: TRBD1; clone size: NA; V gene: TRBV6-2/TRBV6-3
CDR3 DNA: TGTGCCAGTAGTACAGGGATCGCTGAAGCTTTCTTT; CDR3 protein: CASSTGIAEAFF; J gene: TRBJ1-1; D gene: NA; clone size: NA; V gene: TRBV19
CDR3 DNA: TGTGCCAGCAGGGAACCCCGACTAGCGGAGGGGGATACGCAGTATTTT; CDR3 protein: CASREPRLAEGDTQYF; J gene: TRBJ2-3; D gene: TRBD2; clone size: NA; V gene: TRBV6-2/TRBV6-3
CDR3 DNA: TGTGCCAGCGCGGGACAGTCCTACGAGCAGTACTTC; CDR3 protein: CASAGQSYEQYF; J gene: TRBJ2-7; D gene: NA; clone size: NA; V gene: TRBV28
CDR3 DNA: TGTGCCAGCAGCCAAGACCCTAGCTACTCCAATGAGCAGTTCTTC; CDR3 protein: CASSQDPSYSNEQFF; J gene: TRBJ2-1; D gene: NA; clone size: NA; V gene: TRBV4-2
CDR3 DNA: TGTGCCAGCAGAAGGGACAGTAACTATGGCTACACCTTC; CDR3 protein: CASRRDSNYGYTF; J gene: TRBJ1-2; D gene: TRBD1; clone size: NA; V gene: TRBV9
CDR3 DNA: TGCGCCAGCAGCCATGCTCCTAGCGGGAGCACAGATACGCAGTATTTT; CDR3 protein: CASSHAPSGSTDTQYF; J gene: TRBJ2-3; D gene: TRBD2; clone size: NA; V gene: TRBV4-3
CDR3 DNA: TGCAGTGCTAGAGACCACAGGGGGATCACAGATACGCAGTATTTT; CDR3 protein: CSARDHRGITDTQYF; J gene: TRBJ2-3; D gene: TRBD1; clone size: NA; V gene: TRBV20-1
CDR3 DNA: TGTGCCAGCAGCACCGGACAGGGCATGGGTCAGCCCCAGCATTTT; CDR3 protein: CASSTGQGMGQPQHF; J gene: TRBJ1-5; D gene: TRBD1; clone size: once; V gene: TRBV28
CDR3 DNA: TGTGCCAGCTCACTTGCAGGAGGGAACACAGATACGCAGTATTTT; CDR3 protein: CASSLAGGNTDTQYF; J gene: TRBJ2-3; D gene: NA; clone size: few; V gene: TRBV18
CDR3 DNA: TGCGCCAGCAAGGCTAGCGGGGTCCACACAGATACGCAGTATTTT; CDR3 protein: CASKASGVHTDTQYF; J gene: TRBJ2-3; D gene: TRBD2; clone size: NA; V gene: TRBV5-1
CDR3 DNA: TGTGCCACCGGGGAAAGGGGCCCCTATGGCTACACCTTC; CDR3 protein: CATGERGPYGYTF; J gene: TRBJ1-2; D gene: NA; clone size: NA; V gene: TRBV15
CDR3 DNA: TGCGCCAGCAGCTTGGGGTTCCGGGAGACCCAGTACTTC; CDR3 protein: CASSLGFRETQYF; J gene: TRBJ2-5; D gene: NA; clone size: NA; V gene: TRBV5-1
CDR3 DNA: TGCGCCAGCAGCTTGGCTGGACAGGGGACTGAAGCTTTCTTT; CDR3 protein: CASSLAGQGTEAFF; J gene: TRBJ1-1; D gene: TRBD1; clone size: NA; V gene: TRBV5-1
CDR3 DNA: TGCAGTGCTAGCACTTGGGAACCACGGAACACTGAAGCTTTCTTT; CDR3 protein: CSASTWEPRNTEAFF; J gene: TRBJ1-1; D gene: NA; clone size: NA; V gene: TRBV20-1
CDR3 DNA: TGTGCCAGCAGACCCCTAGCGGGGGGGCTGCATACGCAGTATTTT; CDR3 protein: CASRPLAGGLHTQYF; J gene: TRBJ2-3; D gene: TRBD2; clone size: NA; V gene: TRBV11-2
CDR3 DNA: TGTGCCAGCAGTTTTATTAGGAAGGAAGATACGCAGTATTTT; CDR3 protein: CASSFIRKEDTQYF; J gene: TRBJ2-3; D gene: NA; clone size: NA; V gene: TRBV27
CDR3 DNA: TGTGCCAGCAGCGTCGCGGCAGAAGAGACCCAGTACTTC; CDR3 protein: CASSVAAEETQYF; J gene: TRBJ2-5; D gene: NA; clone size: NA; V gene: TRBV9
CDR3 DNA: TGCGCCAGCAGCCAAGATGGGCGGGAGGATACGCAGTATTTT; CDR3 protein: CASSQDGREDTQYF; J gene: TRBJ2-3; D gene: TRBD2; clone size: NA; V gene: TRBV4-3
CDR3 DNA: TGTGCCAGCAGTAAGACAGGTAACACTGAAGCTTTCTTT; CDR3 protein: CASSKTGNTEAFF; J gene: TRBJ1-1; D gene: NA; clone size: NA; V gene: TRBV6-5
CDR3 DNA: TGTGCCAGCAGGGGGGCTGGGGCCAACGTCCTGACTTTC; CDR3 protein: CASRGAGANVLTF; J gene: TRBJ2-6; D gene: NA; clone size: few; V gene: TRBV25-1
CDR3 DNA: TGTGCCAGCAGTGAAGCTCCCCGGTCTACGCAGTATTTT; CDR3 protein: CASSEAPRSTQYF; J gene: TRBJ2-3; D gene: NA; clone size: NA; V gene: TRBV2
CDR3 DNA: TGTGCCAGCAGTTCGGGCACCATGAACACTGAAGCTTTCTTT; CDR3 protein: CASSSGTMNTEAFF; J gene: TRBJ1-1; D gene: NA; clone size: NA; V gene: TRBV12-3/TRBV12-4
CDR3 DNA: TGTGCCAGCAGTGCGGACTCTGGCTACACCTTC; CDR3 protein: CASSADSGYTF; J gene: TRBJ1-2; D gene: NA; clone size: NA; V gene: TRBV2
CDR3 DNA: TGTGCCAGCAGTTTATCTTCAGGGGGAAGTGGAAAACTGTTTTTT; CDR3 protein: CASSLSSGGSGKLFF; J gene: TRBJ1-4; D gene: TRBD1; clone size: NA; V gene: TRBV12-3/TRBV12-4
CDR3 DNA: TGTGCCAGCAAGGCCGACCCCGGCTTTAACTATGGCTACACCTTC; CDR3 protein: CASKADPGFNYGYTF; J gene: TRBJ1-2; D gene: NA; clone size: NA; V gene: TRBV25-1
CDR3 DNA: TGTGCCAGCAGCGTGGGACCAAACCAAGAGACCCAGTACTTC; CDR3 protein: CASSVGPNQETQYF; J gene: TRBJ2-5; D gene: NA; clone size: NA; V gene: TRBV9
CDR3 DNA: TGTGCCAGCAGCTGGGACAACACTGAAGCTTTCTTT; CDR3 protein: CASSWDNTEAFF; J gene: TRBJ1-1; D gene: NA; clone size: NA; V gene: TRBV7-9
CDR3 DNA: TGTGCCAGCAGACCGACAGCTAACTATGGCTACACCTTC; CDR3 protein: CASRPTANYGYTF; J gene: TRBJ1-2; D gene: NA; clone size: NA; V gene: TRBV6-5
CDR3 DNA: TGCGCCAGCAGCTTGGGACAGACCACAGATACGCAGTATTTT; CDR3 protein: CASSLGQTTDTQYF; J gene: TRBJ2-3; D gene: NA; clone size: NA; V gene: TRBV5-1
CDR3 DNA: TGTGCCAGCAGTAACAGGGCGTACAATGAGCAGTTCTTC; CDR3 protein: CASSNRAYNEQFF; J gene: TRBJ2-1; D gene: NA; clone size: NA; V gene: TRBV3-1
CDR3 DNA: TGCAGTGCTAGCGAGGTAGCGGGGAACACGCGTACGCAGTATTTT; CDR3 protein: CSASEVAGNTRTQYF; J gene: TRBJ2-3; D gene: TRBD2; clone size: NA; V gene: TRBV20-1
CDR3 DNA: TGTGCCAGCAGCTTGAGGGGGGGACGGGGCACTGAAGCTTTCTTT; CDR3 protein: CASSLRGGRGTEAFF; J gene: TRBJ1-1; D gene: NA; clone size: NA; V gene: TRBV5-4
CDR3 DNA: TGTGCCAGCAGTTCCGACTCACCCCTCCACTTT; CDR3 protein: CASSSDSPLHF; J gene: TRBJ1-6; D gene: NA; clone size: once; V gene: TRBV28
CDR3 DNA: TGTGCCAGCAGCCCACCGAGGGCCTTCGCAGATACGCAGTATTTT; CDR3 protein: CASSPPRAFADTQYF; J gene: TRBJ2-3; D gene: NA; clone size: NA; V gene: TRBV7-2
CDR3 DNA: TGTGCCAGCAGCCCAGGGGGGCAGTTTGGCGAGCAGTACTTC; CDR3 protein: CASSPGGQFGEQYF; J gene: TRBJ2-7; D gene: NA; clone size: NA; V gene: TRBV7-2
CDR3 DNA: TGCAGTGCCAAGGACAGGGGAAAATTGGAGACCCAGTACTTC; CDR3 protein: CSAKDRGKLETQYF; J gene: TRBJ2-5; D gene: TRBD1; clone size: NA; V gene: TRBV20-1